This TCR beta chain was obtained from a study of a mutant IDH1 vaccine in newly diagnosed glioma. For the study at large: Mean patient age was approximately 39 years; 62.5% were male and 37.5% female.

A word on this clone: The antigen remains undetermined.

Germline CDR1 and CDR2: SQVTM and ANQGSEA. V was trimmed by 5 bases and J by 1 base, leaving 11 bases between them. The CDR3 is 14 amino acids. Method: immunoSEQ multiplex PCR; TCRdb's copy keeps in-frame clones and lacks some. This table holds about 56,000 clones, roughly four fifths found once. Time point: week 47, end of study. In every dose of vaccine, 300 ug of mutant IDH1 20-mer peptide was given alongside topical imiquimod. The vaccination schedule gave patients eight doses in weeks 1, 3, 5, 7, 11, 15, 19 and 23. The sequenced sample was PBMCs, obtained from a glioma patient whose treatment included an IDH1 peptide vaccine. This clonotype was sampled from a woman aged 50 to 65 with glioma. This chain links TRBV29-1 with TRBJ1-4; D gene unclear. The CDR3 loop reads CSVLHPLTNEKLFF. The CDR3 DNA is TGCAGCGTTCTTCATCCCCTAACTAATGAAAAACTGTTTTTT. Full variable domain (rest looked up from reference TRBV29-1 and TRBJ1-4): SAVISQKPSRDICQRGTSLTIQCQVDSQVTMMFWYRQQPGQSLTLIATANQGSEATYESGFVIDKFPISRPNLTFSTLTVSNMSPEDSSIYLCSVLHPLTNEKLFFGSGTQLSVL.